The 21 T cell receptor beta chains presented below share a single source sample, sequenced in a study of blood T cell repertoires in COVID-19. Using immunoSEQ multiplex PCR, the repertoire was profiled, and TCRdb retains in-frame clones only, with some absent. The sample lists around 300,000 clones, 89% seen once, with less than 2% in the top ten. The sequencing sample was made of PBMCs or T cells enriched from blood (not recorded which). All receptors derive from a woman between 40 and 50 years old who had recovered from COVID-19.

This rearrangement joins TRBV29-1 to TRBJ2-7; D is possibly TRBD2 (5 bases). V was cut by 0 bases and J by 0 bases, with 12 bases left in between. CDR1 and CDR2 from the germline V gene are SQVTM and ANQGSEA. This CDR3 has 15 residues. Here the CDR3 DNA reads TGCAGCGTTGAAGATCGACGGGGTAGCTCCTACGAGCAGTACTTC. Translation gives CSVEDRRGSSYEQYF.

CDR3 bases: TGCGCCAGCAGTCCGGTTCAGACGGGCTCCTACAATGAGCAGTTCTTC. Amino acids: CASSPVQTGSYNEQFF. The chain links TRBV10-1 to TRBJ2-1; D is unresolved. The CDR3 sequence is 16 residues long. V was clipped by 5 bases and J by 0 bases, with 14 bases between them. Germline V gene sequence: CDR1 WNHNN, CDR2 SYGVQD (reference sequence).

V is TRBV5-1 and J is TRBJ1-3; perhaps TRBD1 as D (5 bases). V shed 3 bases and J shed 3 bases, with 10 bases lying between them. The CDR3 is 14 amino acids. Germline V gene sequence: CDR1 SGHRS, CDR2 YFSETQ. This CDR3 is CASSWDGGGNTIYF. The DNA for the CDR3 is TGCGCCAGCAGCTGGGACGGGGGTGGAAACACCATATATTTT.

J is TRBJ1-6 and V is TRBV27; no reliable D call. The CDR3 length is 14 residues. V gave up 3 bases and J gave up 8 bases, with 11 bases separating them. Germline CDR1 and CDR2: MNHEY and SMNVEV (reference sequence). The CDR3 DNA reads TGTGCCAGCAGTTTTACCGGGAGGGATTCACCCCTCCACTTT. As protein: CASSFTGRDSPLHF.

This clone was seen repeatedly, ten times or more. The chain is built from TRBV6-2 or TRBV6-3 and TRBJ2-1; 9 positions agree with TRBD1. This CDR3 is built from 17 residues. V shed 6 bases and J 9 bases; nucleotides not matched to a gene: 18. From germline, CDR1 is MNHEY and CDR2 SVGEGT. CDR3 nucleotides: TGTGCCAGCAGCCGAACCCGGACAGGGGCGGTTTCCGGTGAGCAGTTCTTC. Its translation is CASSRTRTGAVSGEQFF.

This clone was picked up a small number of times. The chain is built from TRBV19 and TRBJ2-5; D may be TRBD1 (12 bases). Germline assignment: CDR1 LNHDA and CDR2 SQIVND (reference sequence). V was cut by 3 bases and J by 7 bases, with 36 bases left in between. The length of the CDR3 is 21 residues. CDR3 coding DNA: TGTGCCAGTAGTATGGGACAGGGGGCACCTCTAGCGGGAGGCCCACCCTGGACCCAGTACTTC. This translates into CASSMGQGAPLAGGPPWTQYF. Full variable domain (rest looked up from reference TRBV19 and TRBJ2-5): DGGITQSPKYLFRKEGQNVTLSCEQNLNHDAMYWYRQDPGQGLRLIYYSQIVNDFQKGDIAEGYSVSREKKESFPLTVTSAQKNPTAFYLCASSMGQGAPLAGGPPWTQYFGPGTRLLVL.

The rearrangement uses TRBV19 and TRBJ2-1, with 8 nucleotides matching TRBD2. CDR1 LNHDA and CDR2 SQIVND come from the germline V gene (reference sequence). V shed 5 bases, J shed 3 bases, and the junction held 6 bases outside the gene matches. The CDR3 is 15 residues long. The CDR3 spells CASSRYGTSYNEQFF. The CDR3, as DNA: TGTGCCAGTAGTCGATATGGGACTAGCTACAATGAGCAGTTCTTC.

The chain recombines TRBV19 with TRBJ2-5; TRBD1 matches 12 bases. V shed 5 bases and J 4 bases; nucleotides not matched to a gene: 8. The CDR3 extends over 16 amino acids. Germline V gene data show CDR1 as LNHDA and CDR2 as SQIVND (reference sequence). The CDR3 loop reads CASSVGTGGLRETQYF. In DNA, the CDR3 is TGTGCCAGTAGTGTTGGGACAGGGGGCCTTCGAGAGACCCAGTACTTC.

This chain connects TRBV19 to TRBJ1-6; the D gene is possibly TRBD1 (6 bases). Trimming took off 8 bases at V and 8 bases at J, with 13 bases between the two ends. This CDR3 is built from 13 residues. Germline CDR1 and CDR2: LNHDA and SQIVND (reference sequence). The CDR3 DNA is TGTGCCAGTCATGACAGGCGGGATTCACCCCTCCACTTT. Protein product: CASHDRRDSPLHF.

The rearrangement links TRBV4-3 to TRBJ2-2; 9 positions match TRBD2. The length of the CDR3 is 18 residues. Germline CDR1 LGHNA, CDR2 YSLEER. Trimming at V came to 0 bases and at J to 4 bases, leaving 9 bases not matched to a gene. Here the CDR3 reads CASSQDPPAGGPTGELFF. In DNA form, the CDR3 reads TGCGCCAGCAGCCAAGACCCCCCGGCGGGAGGGCCCACCGGGGAGCTGTTTTTT.

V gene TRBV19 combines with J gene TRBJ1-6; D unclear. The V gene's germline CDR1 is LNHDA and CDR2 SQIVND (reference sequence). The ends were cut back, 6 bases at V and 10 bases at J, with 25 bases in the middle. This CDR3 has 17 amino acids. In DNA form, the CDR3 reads TGTGCCAGTAGCATCCCCCCGCGGTATGGGTCAAGGTCACCCCTCCACTTT. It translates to CASSIPPRYGSRSPLHF. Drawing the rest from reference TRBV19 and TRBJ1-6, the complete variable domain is DGGITQSPKYLFRKEGQNVTLSCEQNLNHDAMYWYRQDPGQGLRLIYYSQIVNDFQKGDIAEGYSVSREKKESFPLTVTSAQKNPTAFYLCASSIPPRYGSRSPLHFGNGTRLTVT.

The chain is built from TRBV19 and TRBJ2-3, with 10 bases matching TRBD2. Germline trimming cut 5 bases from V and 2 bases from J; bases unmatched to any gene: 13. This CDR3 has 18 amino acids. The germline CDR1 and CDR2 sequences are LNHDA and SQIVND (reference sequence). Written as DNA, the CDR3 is TGTGCCAGTAGTGCCCGTCTGGGACTAGCGTCTAACACAGATACGCAGTATTTT. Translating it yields CASSARLGLASNTDTQYF.

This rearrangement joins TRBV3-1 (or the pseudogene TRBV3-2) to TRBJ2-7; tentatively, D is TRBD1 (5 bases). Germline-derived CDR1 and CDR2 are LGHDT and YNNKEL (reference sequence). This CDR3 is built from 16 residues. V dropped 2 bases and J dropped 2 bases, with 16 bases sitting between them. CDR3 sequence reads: CASSQISKGFPYEQYF. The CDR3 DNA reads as TGTGCCAGCAGCCAAATATCAAAGGGGTTTCCCTACGAGCAGTACTTC.

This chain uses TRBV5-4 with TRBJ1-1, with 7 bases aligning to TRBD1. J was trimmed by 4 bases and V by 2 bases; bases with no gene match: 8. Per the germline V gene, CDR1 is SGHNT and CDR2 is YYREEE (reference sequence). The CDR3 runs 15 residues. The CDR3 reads CASSFLPRDSTEAFF. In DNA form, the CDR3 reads TGTGCCAGCAGCTTCCTTCCCCGGGACAGCACTGAAGCTTTCTTT.

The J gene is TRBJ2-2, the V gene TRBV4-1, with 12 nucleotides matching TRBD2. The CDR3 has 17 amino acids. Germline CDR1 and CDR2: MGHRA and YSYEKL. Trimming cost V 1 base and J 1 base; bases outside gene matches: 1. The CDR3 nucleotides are TGCGCCAGCAGCCAAGCGGGACTAGCGGGGAACACCGGGGAGCTGTTTTTT. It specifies CASSQAGLAGNTGELFF.

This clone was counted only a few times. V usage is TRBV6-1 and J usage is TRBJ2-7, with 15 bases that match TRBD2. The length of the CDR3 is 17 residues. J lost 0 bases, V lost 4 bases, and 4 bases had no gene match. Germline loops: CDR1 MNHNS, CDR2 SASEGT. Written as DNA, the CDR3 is TGTGCCAGCAGTGGCGGGACTAGCGGGGGGAGCTCCTACGAGCAGTACTTC. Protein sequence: CASSGGTSGGSSYEQYF.

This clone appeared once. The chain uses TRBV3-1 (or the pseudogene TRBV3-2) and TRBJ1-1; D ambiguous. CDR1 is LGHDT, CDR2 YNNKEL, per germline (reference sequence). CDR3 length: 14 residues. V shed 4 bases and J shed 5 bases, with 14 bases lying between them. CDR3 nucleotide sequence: TGTGCCAGCAGCCGCCGGTCGGGTACGACTGAAGCTTTCTTT. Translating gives CASSRRSGTTEAFF.

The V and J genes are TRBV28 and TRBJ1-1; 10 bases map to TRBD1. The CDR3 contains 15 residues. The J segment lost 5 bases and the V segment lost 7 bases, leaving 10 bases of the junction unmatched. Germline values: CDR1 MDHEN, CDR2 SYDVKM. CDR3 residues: CASTWADRGGTEAFF. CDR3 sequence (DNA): TGTGCCAGCACCTGGGCGGACAGGGGGGGAACTGAAGCTTTCTTT. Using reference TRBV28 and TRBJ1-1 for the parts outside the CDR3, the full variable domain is DVKVTQSSRYLVKRTGEKVFLECVQDMDHENMFWYRQDPGLGLRLIYFSYDVKMKEKGDIPEGYSVSREKKERFSLILESASTNQTSMYLCASTWADRGGTEAFFGQGTRLTVV.

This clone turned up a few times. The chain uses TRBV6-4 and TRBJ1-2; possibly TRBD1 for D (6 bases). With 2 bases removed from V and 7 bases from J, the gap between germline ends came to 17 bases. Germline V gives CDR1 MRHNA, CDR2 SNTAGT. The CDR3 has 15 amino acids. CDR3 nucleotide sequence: TGTGCCAGCAGTGACACTGACAGGTCCCGGGGTGGCTACACCTTC. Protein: CASSDTDRSRGGYTF.

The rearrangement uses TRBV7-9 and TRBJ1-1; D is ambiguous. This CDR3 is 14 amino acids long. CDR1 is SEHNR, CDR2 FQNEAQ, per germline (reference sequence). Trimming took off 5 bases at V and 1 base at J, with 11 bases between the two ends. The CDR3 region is CASSPPEGNTEAFF. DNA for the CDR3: TGTGCCAGCAGCCCCCCAGAGGGGAACACTGAAGCTTTCTTT.

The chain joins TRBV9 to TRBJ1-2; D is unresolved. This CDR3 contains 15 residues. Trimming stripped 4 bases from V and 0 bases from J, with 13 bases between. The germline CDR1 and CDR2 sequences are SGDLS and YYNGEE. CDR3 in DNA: TGTGCCAGCAGCTCACCCCGCCGAGCTAACTATGGCTACACCTTC. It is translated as CASSSPRRANYGYTF. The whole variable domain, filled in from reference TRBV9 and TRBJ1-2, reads DSGVTQTPKHLITATGQRVTLRCSPRSGDLSVYWYQQSLDQGLQFLIQYYNGEERAKGNILERFSAQQFPDLHSELNLSSLELGDSALYFCASSSPRRANYGYTFGSGTRLTVV.